Each of the 9 T cell receptor beta chains below was sequenced from the same sample in a study of T cell responses to AZD1222 COVID-19 vaccine (dated by TCRdb to the early 2020s). The sample's time point label, in plain terms: about 28 days (+/-7) after the second vaccine dose. The library came from the immunoSEQ multiplex PCR assay. Entries here come from immuneACCESS through TCRdb and include only in-frame sequences with V and J called. Some clones fail to appear in such tables; in the studies checked, an unresolved V gene covers under half of the shortfall, and the cause of the remainder is unknown. Within this sample are tens of thousands of clones, with 80% to 95% of them counted one time only. The ten largest make up approximately 4.5% of the sample. Material: peripheral blood, obtained 28 days after the second AZD1222 dose. These receptors were taken from an adult who received the AZD1222 COVID-19 vaccine.

The chain carries TRBV6-6 and TRBJ1-5; TRBD1 might be the D (6 bases). The V end lost 7 bases, the J end lost 3 bases, and 13 bases lay between the germline ends. CDR1 and CDR2 from the germline V gene are MNHNY and SVGAGI (reference sequence). The CDR3 consists of 14 residues. In DNA form, the CDR3 reads TGTGCCAGCAATGAGGGGGGGTACAATCAGCCCCAGCATTTT. The encoded protein is CASNEGGYNQPQHF.

This clone was observed once. The rearrangement joins TRBV4-1 to TRBJ2-7, with unresolved D. Germline lookup yields CDR1 MGHRA and CDR2 YSYEKL. This CDR3 is built from 12 residues. Trimming pared 1 base from V and 6 bases from J, leaving 7 bases between. CDR3 protein: CASSQVLSEQYF. In nucleotides, the CDR3 is TGCGCCAGCAGCCAAGTTCTGTCCGAGCAGTACTTC.

V is TRBV7-2 and J is TRBJ1-5, with 8 bases aligning to TRBD1. The CDR3 extends over 15 amino acids. Trimming cost V 3 bases and J 4 bases; bases outside gene matches: 5. The V gene's germline CDR1 is SGHTA and CDR2 FQGNSA. The CDR3 region is CASSFAGGGNQPQHF. Written as DNA, the CDR3 is TGTGCCAGCAGCTTTGCAGGGGGCGGGAATCAGCCCCAGCATTTT.

This clone was seen only once. The rearrangement joins TRBV3-1 (or the pseudogene TRBV3-2) to TRBJ2-7; 7 nucleotides agree with TRBD1. Germline CDR1 and CDR2: LGHDT and YNNKEL (reference sequence). Germline trimming cut 3 bases from V and 2 bases from J; bases unmatched to any gene: 7. There are 15 residues in the CDR3. CDR3 in amino acids: CASSHPTGIAYEQYF. The CDR3 region has the DNA TGTGCCAGCAGCCACCCGACAGGGATTGCCTACGAGCAGTACTTC.

V is TRBV9 and J is TRBJ1-1; D gene ambiguous. Germline V gene lookup returns CDR1 SGDLS and CDR2 YYNGEE. The CDR3 loop spans 13 amino acids. With 0 bases removed from V and 0 bases from J, the gap between germline ends came to 3 bases. CDR3 residues: CASSVDLNTEAFF. CDR3 nucleotide sequence: TGTGCCAGCAGCGTAGACCTGAACACTGAAGCTTTCTTT.

The V and J genes are TRBV7-8 and TRBJ2-2; TRBD2 agrees at 8 bases. The CDR3 is 14 amino acids. J gave up 6 bases and V 5 bases, and 5 bases lay outside the gene matches. Germline V CDR1 and CDR2: SGHVS, FQNEAQ. The CDR3 spells CASSILTSAGELFF. The CDR3 DNA reads TGTGCCAGCAGCATTCTGACTAGCGCCGGGGAGCTGTTTTTT.

This sequence joins TRBV6-2 or TRBV6-3 and TRBJ2-1; TRBD1 aligns across 10 bases. The V gene end was trimmed by 5 bases and the J gene end by 9 bases; junction bases not matched to a gene: 4. CDR3 length equals 13 residues. From germline, CDR1 is MNHEY and CDR2 SVGEGT. CDR3 bases: TGTGCCAGCAGTCGACAGGGGGCCTTTGAGCAGTTCTTC. This codes for CASSRQGAFEQFF.

V usage is TRBV5-1 and J usage is TRBJ2-2; TRBD2 aligns across 8 bases. The CDR3 is 16 amino acids. With V trimmed by 4 bases and J by 1 base, 6 bases remained unmatched. Germline V lookup: CDR1 SGHRS, CDR2 YFSETQ. The CDR3 DNA reads TGCGCCAGCAGCAGACTGACTAGCGAGAACACCGGGGAGCTGTTTTTT. It codes for CASSRLTSENTGELFF.

The V call is TRBV30, the J call TRBJ1-2; D is ambiguous. Germline values: CDR1 GTSNPN, CDR2 SVGIG (reference sequence). The CDR3 spans 11 residues. Trimming took off 4 bases at V and 0 bases at J, with 3 bases between the two ends. CDR3 sequence reads: CAWTANYGYTF. The DNA for the CDR3 is TGTGCCTGGACAGCTAACTATGGCTACACCTTC.